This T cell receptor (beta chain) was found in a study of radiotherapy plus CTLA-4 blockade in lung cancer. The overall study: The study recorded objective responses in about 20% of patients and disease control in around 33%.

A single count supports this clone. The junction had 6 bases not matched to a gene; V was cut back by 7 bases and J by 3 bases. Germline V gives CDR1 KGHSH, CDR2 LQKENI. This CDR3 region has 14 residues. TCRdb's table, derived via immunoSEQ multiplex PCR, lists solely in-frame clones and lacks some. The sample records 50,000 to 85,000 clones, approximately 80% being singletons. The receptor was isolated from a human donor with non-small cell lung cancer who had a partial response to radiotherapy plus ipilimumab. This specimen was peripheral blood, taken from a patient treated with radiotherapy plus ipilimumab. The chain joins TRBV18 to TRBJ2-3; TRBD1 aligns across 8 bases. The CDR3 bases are TGTGCCAGCTTACTGGACAGGGCGACAGATACGCAGTATTTT. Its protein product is CASLLDRATDTQYF. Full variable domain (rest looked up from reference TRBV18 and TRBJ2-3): NAGVMQNPRHLVRRRGQEARLRCSPMKGHSHVYWYRQLPEEGLKFMVYLQKENIIDESGMPKERFSAEFPKEGPSILRIQQVVRGDSAAYFCASLLDRATDTQYFGPGTRLTVL.